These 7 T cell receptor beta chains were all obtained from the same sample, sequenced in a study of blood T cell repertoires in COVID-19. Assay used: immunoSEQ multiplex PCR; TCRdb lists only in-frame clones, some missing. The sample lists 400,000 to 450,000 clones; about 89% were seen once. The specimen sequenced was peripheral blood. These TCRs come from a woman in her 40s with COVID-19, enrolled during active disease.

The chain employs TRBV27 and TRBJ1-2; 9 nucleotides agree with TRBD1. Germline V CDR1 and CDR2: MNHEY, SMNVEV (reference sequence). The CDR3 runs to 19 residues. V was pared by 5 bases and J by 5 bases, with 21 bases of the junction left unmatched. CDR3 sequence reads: CASSPYRPSGTGNKYGYTF. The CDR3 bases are TGTGCCAGCAGTCCCTATCGTCCCTCCGGGACAGGGAATAAGTATGGCTACACCTTC.

The DNA of the CDR3 is TGCGCCAGCAGCGAGGGAGTTGGCACTGAAGCTTTCTTT. Translation: CASSEGVGTEAFF. The chain couples TRBV5-1 to TRBJ1-1; D unclear. This CDR3 is built from 13 residues. Germline-derived CDR1 and CDR2 are SGHRS and YFSETQ. V lost 4 bases, J lost 4 bases, and 11 bases lay in between.

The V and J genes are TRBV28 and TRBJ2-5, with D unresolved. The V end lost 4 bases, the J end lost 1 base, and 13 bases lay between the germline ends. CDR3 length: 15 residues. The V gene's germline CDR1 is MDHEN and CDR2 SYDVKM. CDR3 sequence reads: CASSSPEVFQETQYF. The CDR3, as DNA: TGTGCCAGCAGTTCCCCCGAGGTGTTCCAAGAGACCCAGTACTTC. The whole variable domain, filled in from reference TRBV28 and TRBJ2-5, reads DVKVTQSSRYLVKRTGEKVFLECVQDMDHENMFWYRQDPGLGLRLIYFSYDVKMKEKGDIPEGYSVSREKKERFSLILESASTNQTSMYLCASSSPEVFQETQYFGPGTRLLVL.

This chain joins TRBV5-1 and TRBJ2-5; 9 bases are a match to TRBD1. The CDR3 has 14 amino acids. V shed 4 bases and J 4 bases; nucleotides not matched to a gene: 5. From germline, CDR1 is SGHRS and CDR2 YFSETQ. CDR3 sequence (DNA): TGCGCCAGCAGCACAGGGGGCGCGGGAGAGACCCAGTACTTC. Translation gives CASSTGGAGETQYF.

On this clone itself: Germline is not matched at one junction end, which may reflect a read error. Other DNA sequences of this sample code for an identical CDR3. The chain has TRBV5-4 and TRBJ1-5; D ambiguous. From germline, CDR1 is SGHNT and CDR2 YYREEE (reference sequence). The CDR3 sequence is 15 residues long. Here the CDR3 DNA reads TGTGCCAGCAGCTTGTACGGGTATAGCAATCAGCCCCAACATTTT. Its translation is CASSLYGYSNQPQHF. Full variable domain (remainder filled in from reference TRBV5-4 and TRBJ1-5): ETGVTQSPTHLIKTRGQQVTLRCSSQSGHNTVSWYQQALGQGPQFIFQYYREEENGRGNFPPRFSGLQFPNYSSELNVNALELDDSALYLCASSLYGYSNQPQHFGDGTRLSIL.

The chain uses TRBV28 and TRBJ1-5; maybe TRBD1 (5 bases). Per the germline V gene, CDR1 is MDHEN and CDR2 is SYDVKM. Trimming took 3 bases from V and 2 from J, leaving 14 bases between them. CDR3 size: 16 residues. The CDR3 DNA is TGTGCCAGCAGTTTTCGGGGCGGGGTCGGCAATCAGCCCCAGCATTTT. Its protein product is CASSFRGGVGNQPQHF. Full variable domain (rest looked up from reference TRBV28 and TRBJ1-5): DVKVTQSSRYLVKRTGEKVFLECVQDMDHENMFWYRQDPGLGLRLIYFSYDVKMKEKGDIPEGYSVSREKKERFSLILESASTNQTSMYLCASSFRGGVGNQPQHFGDGTRLSIL.

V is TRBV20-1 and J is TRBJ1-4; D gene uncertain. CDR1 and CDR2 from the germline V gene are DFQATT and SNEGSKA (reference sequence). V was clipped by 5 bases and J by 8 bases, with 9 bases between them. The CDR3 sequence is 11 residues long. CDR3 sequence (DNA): TGCAGTGCTCCTGATAGAGAAAAACTGTTTTTT. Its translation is CSAPDREKLFF.